These 21 T cell receptor beta chains originate from one sample sequenced in a study of shared clonotypes between healthy human individuals. Libraries were prepared by immunoSEQ multiplex PCR; TCRdb keeps only in-frame clonotypes and omits some of them. The profile shows approximately 2,000,000 clones, under 95% of them singletons. Sequencing was done on a sample of naive CD4+ T cells from PBMCs. Subset: CD45RA+ positively selected. The origin of the receptors is a man between 18 and 29 years old in good health. Some clones in this sample may be carry-over from other donors' samples.

V and J are TRBV10-1 and TRBJ1-1; D perhaps matches TRBD1 (6 bases). Trimming left V 6 bases short and J 8 bases short, with 13 bases between. There are 12 residues in the CDR3. The germline CDR1 and CDR2 sequences are WNHNN and SYGVQD (reference sequence). The CDR3 DNA sequence: TGCGCCAGCAGCGCTAACCAGGGGGAAGCTTTCTTT. Translating gives CASSANQGEAFF.

The V and J genes are TRBV27 and TRBJ1-1; D is unresolved. V lost 8 bases and J lost 3, with 13 bases in between. This CDR3 region has 13 residues. Per the germline V gene, CDR1 is MNHEY and CDR2 is SMNVEV (reference sequence). The CDR3 bases are TGTGCCAGCCGACGGAGGAGGGACACTGAAGCTTTCTTT. Its translation: CASRRRRDTEAFF.

V usage is TRBV4-2 and J usage is TRBJ1-3; D is unclear. Trimming pared 7 bases from V and 0 bases from J, leaving 10 bases between. The CDR3 is 14 residues long. Germline CDR1 and CDR2: LGHNA and YNFKEQ. CDR3 bases: TGTGCCAGCACCCTGACTTCCTCTGGAAACACCATATATTTT. The encoded protein is CASTLTSSGNTIYF.

This chain links TRBV5-4 with TRBJ2-7, with D tentatively TRBD1 or TRBD2 (5 bases each). With 4 bases removed from V and 6 bases from J, the gap between germline ends came to 14 bases. Germline V CDR1 and CDR2: SGHNT, YYREEE (reference sequence). The CDR3 contains 13 residues. Here the CDR3 DNA reads TGTGCCAGCAGCACCGGCAGGGCGGGCGAGCAGTACTTC. Its protein is CASSTGRAGEQYF. The whole variable domain, filled in from reference TRBV5-4 and TRBJ2-7, reads ETGVTQSPTHLIKTRGQQVTLRCSSQSGHNTVSWYQQALGQGPQFIFQYYREEENGRGNFPPRFSGLQFPNYSSELNVNALELDDSALYLCASSTGRAGEQYFGPGTRLTVT.

The chain uses TRBV28 and TRBJ2-7, with TRBD2 matching 8 bases. Germline V CDR1 and CDR2: MDHEN, SYDVKM. This CDR3 comprises 12 residues. In DNA, the CDR3 is TGTGCTTGGGGGCGGGAGGCCTACGAGCAGTACTTC. Its translation is CAWGREAYEQYF.

The V call is TRBV6-1, the J call TRBJ1-5; perhaps TRBD1 as D (5 bases). Germline CDR1 reads MNHNS; CDR2 reads SASEGT. The CDR3 runs 15 residues. The V end lost 6 bases, the J end lost 2 bases, and 14 bases lay between the germline ends. In DNA, the CDR3 is TGTGCCAGCAGGAAGGGCAGGGTGGGCAATCAGCCCCAGCATTTT. Its translation is CASRKGRVGNQPQHF.

This clone is a singleton in its sample. The V gene is TRBV29-1, the J gene TRBJ2-3; D gene unclear. The CDR3 totals 13 residues. The germline gives CDR1 SQVTM, CDR2 ANQGSEA. V was trimmed by 4 bases and J by 1 base, leaving 9 bases between them. CDR3 sequence reads: CSVVVWGTDTQYF. CDR3 DNA: TGCAGCGTTGTAGTCTGGGGCACAGATACGCAGTATTTT.

The chain combines TRBV28 with TRBJ2-1, with no clear D. Germline lookup yields CDR1 MDHEN and CDR2 SYDVKM. The CDR3 is made up of 16 amino acids. V lost 1 base and J lost 0, with 10 bases in between. CDR3 amino acids: CASSLLAHSSYNEQFF. CDR3 DNA sequence: TGTGCCAGCAGTTTATTGGCCCACAGCTCCTACAATGAGCAGTTCTTC. Full variable domain (missing parts from reference TRBV28 and TRBJ2-1): DVKVTQSSRYLVKRTGEKVFLECVQDMDHENMFWYRQDPGLGLRLIYFSYDVKMKEKGDIPEGYSVSREKKERFSLILESASTNQTSMYLCASSLLAHSSYNEQFFGPGTRLTVL.

J is TRBJ2-7 and V is TRBV19; 12 nucleotides match TRBD1. Per the germline V gene, CDR1 is LNHDA and CDR2 is SQIVND (reference sequence). V trimming: 5 bases; J trimming: 7 bases; junction bases outside the gene matches: 9. There are 15 residues in the CDR3. The CDR3 nucleotides read TGTGCCAGTAGTTCCACCGGGACAGGGGGCGGTGAGCAGTACTTC. Protein: CASSSTGTGGGEQYF.

As to this clone: Other DNA sequences in the sample encode the same CDR3. The chain combines TRBV5-1 with TRBJ2-5, with TRBD1 matching 8 bases. CDR3 length: 14 residues. Per germline, CDR1 SGHRS and CDR2 YFSETQ. V trimming: 3 bases; J trimming: 5 bases; junction bases outside the gene matches: 6. The DNA for the CDR3 is TGCGCCAGCAGCTCTCAGGGGGCAGGCGAGACCCAGTACTTC. Its translation is CASSSQGAGETQYF.

Written as DNA, the CDR3 is TGTGCCAGCAACTCCCGCGTCCGGGGCACAGATACGCAGTATTTT. Amino acid sequence: CASNSRVRGTDTQYF. V is TRBV6-5 and J is TRBJ2-3; D gene ambiguous. V was trimmed by 7 bases and J by 1 base, leaving 15 bases between them. Germline CDR1 and CDR2: MNHEY and SVGAGI. This CDR3 region has 15 residues.

The V and J genes are TRBV5-6 and TRBJ2-3; perhaps TRBD2 as D (6 bases). CDR3 size: 15 residues. Trimming took 4 bases from V and 2 from J, leaving 14 bases between them. Germline lookup yields CDR1 SGHDT and CDR2 YYEEEE. In DNA, the CDR3 is TGTGCCAGCAGCGGGGGGAGTGGTCTCACAGATACGCAGTATTTT. This codes for CASSGGSGLTDTQYF.

The chain recombines TRBV7-7 with TRBJ2-5; 11 nucleotides match TRBD2. Germline V gene data show CDR1 as SSHAT and CDR2 as FNYEAQ (reference sequence). The CDR3 has 15 residues. V lost 5 bases, J lost 0 bases, and 2 bases stayed unmatched. CDR3 nucleotide sequence: TGTGCCAGCAGCCAGACTAGCGGGAACCAAGAGACCCAGTACTTC. Translated: CASSQTSGNQETQYF.

This clone was observed a single time. This chain connects TRBV10-2 to TRBJ2-2; 13 nucleotides line up with TRBD2. V lost 4 bases, J lost 4 bases, and 9 bases stayed unmatched. The germline V gene encodes CDR1 WSHSY and CDR2 SAAADI. The CDR3 length is 18 residues. CDR3 DNA sequence: TGCGCCAGCAGTGTGGAGATAGGACTAGCGGGAGCCACCGGGGAGCTGTTTTTT. Protein sequence: CASSVEIGLAGATGELFF.

This clone has just a few counts. This sequence joins TRBV4-2 and TRBJ2-5, with a tentative D call TRBD1 (5 bases). The V gene lost 0 bases and the J gene lost 1 base, with 9 bases spanning the gap. CDR3 size: 15 residues. Germline V gene data show CDR1 as LGHNA and CDR2 as YNFKEQ. This CDR3 reads CASSQEQAPQETQYF. The CDR3 bases are TGTGCCAGCAGCCAAGAACAGGCCCCCCAAGAGACCCAGTACTTC.

The chain links TRBV10-3 to TRBJ1-4, with a weak D call TRBD1 (5 bases). The V end lost 6 bases, the J end lost 8 bases, and 13 bases lay between the germline ends. CDR3 length: 13 residues. The germline gives CDR1 ENHRY, CDR2 SYGVKD. In DNA form, the CDR3 reads TGTGCCATCAGAGGGAGGGGTGAGGAAAAACTGTTTTTT. Amino acid sequence: CAIRGRGEEKLFF.

J is TRBJ1-3 and V is TRBV5-1, with 7 bases fitting TRBD1. This CDR3 comprises 14 residues. The germline V gene encodes CDR1 SGHRS and CDR2 YFSETQ. V dropped 4 bases and J dropped 4; count of bases not matched to a gene: 5. The CDR3 coding sequence is TGCGCCAGCAGCGAAGGGACAGCCGGAAACACCATATATTTT. It encodes CASSEGTAGNTIYF.

This clone was detected once. The rearrangement links TRBV6-1 to TRBJ2-7, with D perhaps matching TRBD1 or TRBD2 (6 bases each). This CDR3 contains 13 residues. Germline V lookup: CDR1 MNHNS, CDR2 SASEGT. Trimming shortened V by 11 bases and J by 0 bases, and 14 bases separated the two germline ends. CDR3 amino acids: CALLSGASYEQYF. CDR3 DNA sequence: TGTGCCCTTTTATCGGGGGCCTCCTACGAGCAGTACTTC.

The chain uses TRBV28 and TRBJ2-3, with 16 bases lining up with TRBD2. Germline-derived CDR1 and CDR2 are MDHEN and SYDVKM. CDR3 length: 16 residues. V shed 6 bases and J 5 bases; nucleotides not matched to a gene: 5. CDR3 sequence reads: CASRRGLAGGLDTQYF. The CDR3 bases are TGTGCCAGCAGGCGGGGACTAGCGGGAGGGTTAGATACGCAGTATTTT.

The V gene is TRBV7-6, the J gene TRBJ2-7; 10 positions agree with TRBD1. The CDR3 covers 15 residues. In germline, CDR1 is SGHVS, CDR2 FNYEAQ. Unmatched junction bases numbered 3, after V lost 1 base and J lost 3 bases. CDR3 region: CASSLDWDRGYEQYF. DNA for the CDR3: TGTGCCAGCAGCTTAGACTGGGACAGGGGCTACGAGCAGTACTTC.

V and J are TRBV5-6 and TRBJ2-7; 12 nucleotides agree with TRBD2. V dropped 4 bases and J dropped 6; count of bases not matched to a gene: 11. Germline CDR1 reads SGHDT; CDR2 reads YYEEEE. This CDR3 comprises 16 residues. Written as DNA, the CDR3 is TGTGCCAGCAGCCCGCGACTAGCGGGAGCACCTGCCGAGCAGTACTTC. It is translated as CASSPRLAGAPAEQYF. The entire variable domain, with the rest obtained from reference TRBV5-6 and TRBJ2-7, is as follows: DAGVTQSPTHLIKTRGQQVTLRCSPKSGHDTVSWYQQALGQGPQFIFQYYEEEERQRGNFPDRFSGHQFPNYSSELNVNALLLGDSALYLCASSPRLAGAPAEQYFGPGTRLTVT.